This T cell receptor beta chain was recorded in a study of regulatory T cells in long-lasting Graves disease. Study details: Newly diagnosed Graves' patients had under 3 months of antithyroid drugs. Whole-study results and caveats: Persistent disease exhibited a predilection for TRBV28, TRBJ1-2 and TRBJ2-5. Analyses excluded thyroid tissue, covering peripheral blood alone.

In building TCR beta libraries, iRepertoire HTBI primers were used together with Arm-PCR of CDR3 regions. TCRdb passed the multiplex PCR reads through MiXCR, listing each CDR3 protein once. The sample contains under 300,000 distinct CDR3 sequences, about 17% of which appear only once. This clonotype was counted many times. The antigen is unknown. Trimming took off 7 bases at V and 5 bases at J, with 15 bases between the two ends. The CDR3 is 14 amino acids. Time point given: newly diagnosed GD, antithyroid drugs for less than 3 months. RNA from PBMCs was the source of the TCR library. This sequence was found in a female donor with Graves disease. The source was peripheral blood mononuclear cells (PBMCs), collected at new diagnosis, from a patient treated with antithyroid drugs. V and J are TRBV12-3 or TRBV12-4 and TRBJ2-1, with TRBD2 as a possible D gene (5 bases). The CDR3 DNA sequence: TGTGCCAGCACCCCTCTGGCGGGCCACAATGAGCAGTTCTTC. Translating gives CASTPLAGHNEQFF.